This T cell receptor (delta chain) was found in a study of gamma-delta T cells after stem cell transplantation. This CDR3 region has 20 residues. In germline, CDR1 is GEAIGNYY, CDR2 EKD. TCRdb reran clone calling via CATT on the RT-PCR reads. The data show 2,600 or so delta-chain clones, around 40% seen once. Of note for this clone: Germline is not matched at one junction end, which may reflect a read error.

The chain employs TRDV2 and TRDJ1; 9 bases align to TRDD3. Sequencing was performed on gamma-delta T cells. This receptor was obtained from a human donor. It is not recorded whose cells these are; they may come from a transplant donor. This CDR3 reads CACDTVSTLGDNSDTDTLIF. The CDR3 coding sequence is TGTGCCTGTGACACCGTAAGTACCTTGGGGGATAACAGTGACACCGATACACTCATCTTT.